The T cell receptor beta chain under discussion was sequenced for a study of blood T cell repertoires in COVID-19. Original processing notes: Using reference gene primer amplification, nucleated cell counts were estimated. Sequencing used immunoSEQ multiplex PCR; TCRdb keeps in-frame clones, though not all of them. The DNA was the basis for D and trimming; V, J and clone size are from that table. Of roughly 97,000 clones listed, about three quarters are singletons. Germline CDR1 MGHRA, CDR2 YSYEKL. The CDR3 has 17 amino acids. V shed 5 bases and J 4 bases; nucleotides not matched to a gene: 15. This sequence originates from a man between 65 and 85 years old with acute or convalescent COVID-19. Sequenced sample: peripheral blood. The V gene is TRBV4-1, the J gene TRBJ1-2; TRBD1 agrees at 8 bases. CDR3 DNA sequence: TGCGCCAGCAGCTATGGGTACCAGACAGGGGACACCTATGGCTACACCTTC. Translation: CASSYGYQTGDTYGYTF.